The rows below give T cell receptor beta chains drawn from one sample of a study of CD8 T cells in ankylosing spondylitis. Each CDR3 protein gets one entry after TCRdb re-called the 5' RACE reads with MiXCR. Of some 300,000 distinct CDR3 sequences listed, around 21% are singletons. Sequenced input: blood, either unsorted or a sorted T cell fraction (not recorded which). The origin of the receptors is a female donor with ankylosing spondylitis or in good health (not recorded which). The CDR3 runs from the conserved cysteine through the conserved F or W. D genes are given only for firm matches. Not all rows give a size; the values are once, few, many and, for expanded clones, a class.

j_call clone_size d_call v_call cdr3_aa cdr3_nt
TRBJ2-5 NA NA TRBV20-1 CSARSQVGETKYF TGCAGTGCTAGGTCCCAGGTGGGGGAGACCAAGTACTTC
TRBJ1-1 NA TRBD1 TRBV5-1 CASSLVGGATEAFF TGCGCCAGCAGCTTGGTAGGGGGCGCGACTGAAGCTTTCTTT
TRBJ2-1 NA TRBD1 TRBV27 CASREQGVNEQFF TGTGCCAGCAGGGAACAGGGGGTCAATGAGCAGTTCTTC
TRBJ2-3 few TRBD2 TRBV20-1 CSAWGTTTDTQYF TGCAGCGCATGGGGGACTACCACAGATACGCAGTATTTT
TRBJ2-7 few TRBD1 TRBV7-8 CASSLDRGSGEQYF TGTGCCAGCAGCTTAGACAGGGGGTCGGGTGAGCAGTACTTC
TRBJ2-7 many NA TRBV4-3 CASSQEGAETARSYEQYF TGCGCCAGCAGCCAAGAGGGGGCGGAGACAGCTCGCTCCTACGAGCAGTACTTC
TRBJ2-1 NA NA TRBV20-1 CSALPSMIAVPYNEQFF TGCAGTGCCCTTCCTAGTATGATAGCGGTCCCCTACAATGAGCAGTTCTTC
TRBJ1-1 many TRBD1 TRBV12-3/TRBV12-4 CASSLGRDREAFF TGTGCCAGCAGTTTAGGGAGGGACAGGGAGGCTTTCTTT
TRBJ2-1 NA NA TRBV12-3/TRBV12-4 CASRIRLRNEQFF TGTGCCAGCAGGATTAGATTGCGCAATGAGCAGTTCTTC
TRBJ1-2 NA NA TRBV28 CASSPLTGNYGYTF TGTGCCAGCAGCCCCCTTACAGGGAACTATGGCTACACCTTC
TRBJ2-7 NA TRBD2 TRBV2 CASSEMGGITNFYEQYF TGTGCCAGCAGTGAAATGGGGGGGATCACTAATTTCTACGAGCAGTACTTC
TRBJ2-1 NA TRBD2 TRBV7-9 CASRYTSGRRGLNEQFF TGTGCCAGCAGATACACTAGCGGGAGGAGGGGTTTAAATGAGCAGTTCTTC
TRBJ2-3 NA NA TRBV20-1 CSASFSQAGTQYF TGCAGTGCTAGTTTTTCCCAGGCGGGGACGCAGTATTTT
TRBJ1-1 NA NA TRBV27 CASLPPGLNTEAFF TGTGCCAGCCTCCCCCCAGGGTTAAACACTGAAGCTTTCTTT
TRBJ2-7 few TRBD2 TRBV20-1 CSAEAGGYEQYF TGCAGTGCTGAGGCGGGGGGGTACGAGCAGTACTTC
TRBJ1-2 few NA TRBV20-1 CSASFGLRMDGYTF TGCAGTGCTAGCTTTGGGCTAAGGATGGATGGCTACACCTTC
TRBJ2-7 NA NA TRBV6-5 CASSFLEGTEYEQYF TGTGCCAGCAGTTTCCTGGAGGGGACAGAGTACGAGCAGTACTTC
TRBJ1-5 NA NA TRBV20-1 CSVRGPNQPQHF TGCAGTGTACGGGGGCCCAATCAGCCCCAGCATTTT
TRBJ2-3 many NA TRBV11-2 CASSLERDSTDTQYF TGTGCCAGCAGCTTAGAAAGGGACAGCACAGATACGCAGTATTTT
TRBJ2-1 NA NA TRBV20-1 CSARDGGIYNEQFF TGCAGTGCTAGAGATGGGGGGATCTACAATGAGCAGTTCTTC
TRBJ2-5 NA NA TRBV4-1 CASSQGPTVGETQYF TGCGCCAGCAGCCAAGGACCCACGGTGGGAGAGACCCAGTACTTC
TRBJ1-2 many NA TRBV12-3/TRBV12-4 CASSYRQGYTF TGTGCCAGCAGTTATAGGCAGGGCTACACCTTC
TRBJ2-6 NA NA TRBV7-2 CASSLRWSGANVLTF TGTGCCAGCAGCTTAAGGTGGTCTGGGGCCAACGTCCTGACTTTC
TRBJ2-7 many NA TRBV12-3/TRBV12-4 CASSLDSPLYEQYF TGTGCCAGCAGTTTGGACAGCCCCCTCTACGAGCAGTACTTC
TRBJ2-7 few TRBD1 TRBV7-2 CASSLTGAAYEQYF TGTGCCAGCAGCTTAACAGGGGCCGCCTACGAGCAGTACTTC
TRBJ2-1 few NA TRBV6-5 CASSYLPPRLSRDEQFF TGTGCCAGCAGTTACCTCCCCCCTCGGCTATCTAGAGATGAGCAGTTCTTC
TRBJ2-7 many NA TRBV7-6 CASSSLTGGEQYF TGTGCCAGCAGCTCTTTAACCGGGGGCGAGCAGTACTTC
TRBJ2-2 NA NA TRBV20-1 CSARDDGGGELFF TGCAGTGCTAGAGATGACGGGGGCGGGGAGCTGTTTTTT
TRBJ2-4 NA TRBD1 TRBV7-2 CASSLNRQGGDIQYF TGTGCCAGCAGCTTAAATCGACAGGGTGGAGACATTCAGTACTTC
TRBJ1-1 few NA TRBV19 CASPSRGEAFF TGTGCCAGTCCCTCCCGGGGTGAAGCTTTCTTT
TRBJ2-7 many TRBD2 TRBV11-2 CASSLVVLATPTSGQYF TGTGCCAGCAGCTTAGTGGTACTAGCGACACCTACGAGCGGGCAGTACTTC
TRBJ2-2 NA NA TRBV20-1 CSAGGRGETGELVF TGCAGTGCTGGGGGCCGGGGGGAGACCGGGGAGCTGGTTTTT
TRBJ1-4 many NA TRBV7-9 CASSLVGDEEKLFF TGTGCCAGCAGCTTAGTCGGAGATGAGGAAAAACTGTTTTTT
TRBJ2-5 few NA TRBV6-2/TRBV6-3 CASSYGGSMETQYF TGTGCCAGCAGTTATGGTGGGAGTATGGAGACCCAGTACTTC
TRBJ2-5 NA TRBD2 TRBV20-1 CSASTAGGFLGRETQYF TGCAGTGCTAGTACGGCGGGAGGATTTCTGGGTAGGGAGACCCAGTACTTC
TRBJ2-5 many NA TRBV7-8 CASSLVKGTLYQETQYF TGTGCCAGCAGCTTAGTGAAGGGGACATTGTACCAAGAGACCCAGTACTTC
TRBJ2-1 many NA TRBV29-1 CSVEAVSYNEQFF TGCAGCGTTGAGGCGGTCTCCTACAATGAGCAGTTCTTC
TRBJ2-7 NA TRBD2 TRBV20-1 CSVKGLAGEYEQYF TGCAGTGTCAAAGGACTAGCGGGAGAGTACGAGCAGTACTTC
TRBJ2-1 few NA TRBV20-1 CSARDWAGLQFF TGCAGTGCTAGAGATTGGGCCGGGCTGCAGTTCTTC
TRBJ1-1 NA NA TRBV28 CASSLVARGTNTEAFF TGTGCCAGCAGTTTGGTCGCGCGGGGGACGAACACTGAAGCTTTCTTT
TRBJ2-1 many NA TRBV5-1 CASSLAVGYNEQFF TGCGCCAGCAGCTTGGCGGTTGGTTACAATGAGCAGTTCTTC
TRBJ2-3 few NA TRBV6-1 CASSEVVDTQYF TGTGCCAGCAGTGAAGTGGTGGATACGCAGTATTTT
TRBJ2-1 many NA TRBV12-3/TRBV12-4 CASSPDGLNEQFF TGTGCCAGCAGTCCCGATGGACTAAATGAGCAGTTCTTC
TRBJ2-7 NA NA TRBV18 CASSPRGRMSAYEQYF TGTGCCAGCTCACCACGAGGACGGATGAGCGCCTACGAGCAGTACTTC
TRBJ1-1 NA TRBD1 TRBV6-2/TRBV6-3 CASSRTGPEAFF TGTGCCAGCAGTCGGACAGGACCTGAAGCTTTCTTT
TRBJ2-1 NA NA TRBV5-1 CASSFGESSYNEQFF TGCGCCAGCAGCTTTGGAGAAAGCTCCTACAATGAGCAGTTCTTC
TRBJ2-7 few TRBD2 TRBV7-9 CASSLGLAGLEQYF TGTGCCAGCAGCTTAGGGCTAGCGGGGCTCGAGCAGTACTTC
TRBJ1-2 few NA TRBV30 CAWITVPNYGYTF TGTGCCTGGATAACCGTCCCCAACTATGGCTACACCTTC
TRBJ2-5 many NA TRBV29-1 CSVGYQETQYF TGCAGCGTTGGATACCAAGAGACCCAGTACTTC
TRBJ2-5 few TRBD2 TRBV6-5 CASSYAGLAGQETQYF TGTGCCAGCAGTTACGCGGGACTAGCGGGACAAGAGACCCAGTACTTC
TRBJ2-3 few TRBD2 TRBV27 CASSFLSLSLAGGPTDTQYF TGTGCCAGCAGTTTCCTTTCGCTATCGCTAGCGGGAGGTCCCACAGATACGCAGTATTTT